This is a list of T cell receptor beta chains from one sample in a study of memory CD4+ T cells and cytomegalovirus serostatus. This table comes from immunoSEQ multiplex PCR, and its TCRdb copy is limited to in-frame clones, with some not included. The table records about 46,000 clones, around four fifths of them present only once. The specimen sequenced was memory CD4+ T cells from blood. Every receptor here comes from an adult in good health and CMV-seronegative. Both conserved end residues are part of each CDR3. D genes are given only for firm matches. Clone size is not always given. Where it is, it says once, few, many or a class for expanded clones.

TRBV10-3	-	TRBD1	TRBJ1-6	CAISESQGNVPLHF	TGTGCCATCAGTGAGTCACAGGGGAACGTCCCCCTCCACTTT
TRBV7-9	-	TRBD1	TRBJ2-3	CASSSRQGWVGADTQYF	TGTGCCAGCAGCTCGCGACAGGGTTGGGTCGGGGCAGATACGCAGTATTTT
TRBV7-3	once	TRBD2	TRBJ2-3	CASSLGTSRSTDTQYF	TGTGCCAGCAGCTTAGGGACTAGCAGAAGCACAGATACGCAGTATTTT
TRBV2	once	-	TRBJ1-6	CASSEISVRGNSPLHF	TGTGCCAGCAGTGAAATATCGGTCCGGGGTAATTCACCCCTCCACTTT
TRBV30	-	-	TRBJ1-4	CAWSSRSWEKLFF	TGTGCCTGGAGTAGTCGATCTTGGGAAAAACTGTTTTTT
TRBV30	-	TRBD1	TRBJ1-3	CAWSEGQLSGNTIYF	TGTGCCTGGAGTGAGGGACAGCTCTCTGGAAACACCATATATTTT
TRBV19	few	-	TRBJ1-1	CASSAGTVNTEAFF	TGTGCCAGTAGCGCCGGGACGGTGAACACTGAAGCTTTCTTT
TRBV15	-	-	TRBJ1-2	CATSSGNRDNYGYTF	TGTGCCACCAGCAGTGGTAACCGGGACAACTATGGCTACACCTTC
TRBV7-8	-	TRBD1	TRBJ1-3	CASSLGAGTVVTIYF	TGTGCCAGCAGCTTAGGGGCCGGGACAGTCGTCACCATATATTTT
TRBV5-1	few	-	TRBJ1-2	CASSLLQGATNYGYTF	TGCGCCAGCAGCTTGTTGCAGGGCGCCACTAACTATGGCTACACCTTC
TRBV6-6	-	-	TRBJ1-3	CASSYFRGSGNTIYF	TGTGCCAGCAGTTACTTCCGAGGCTCTGGAAACACCATATATTTT
TRBV2	few	TRBD1	TRBJ1-1	CASSSGQPYTEAFF	TGTGCCAGCAGCTCGGGACAGCCCTACACTGAAGCTTTCTTT
TRBV7-6	few	-	TRBJ1-6	CASSLGLDSPLHF	TGTGCCAGCAGCTTAGGACTCGATTCACCCCTCCACTTT
TRBV19	-	TRBD1	TRBJ2-2	CASSPTGTGNAGELFF	TGTGCCAGTAGTCCTACCGGGACAGGGAACGCCGGGGAGCTGTTTTTT
TRBV5-1	-	-	TRBJ2-7	CASSPEGAYEQYF	TGCGCCAGCAGCCCCGAAGGGGCCTACGAGCAGTACTTC
TRBV21-1	-	-	TRBJ1-2	CASSNLAKLNYGYTF	TGTGCCAGCAGCAATTTGGCCAAACTTAACTATGGCTACACCTTC
TRBV2	-	-	TRBJ1-6	CASRRQAAYNSPLHF	TGTGCCAGCAGACGACAGGCCGCCTATAATTCACCCCTCCACTTT
TRBV2	-	-	TRBJ2-7	CASSLGPPSYEQYF	TGTGCCAGCAGCTTGGGACCTCCCTCCTACGAGCAGTACTTC
TRBV19	few	-	TRBJ1-4	CASSGNEKLFF	TGTGCCAGTAGTGGGAATGAAAAACTGTTTTTT
TRBV27	once	TRBD2	TRBJ2-2	CASRRGLAGGRTGELFF	TGTGCCAGCAGGCGAGGACTAGCGGGGGGTCGCACCGGGGAGCTGTTTTTT